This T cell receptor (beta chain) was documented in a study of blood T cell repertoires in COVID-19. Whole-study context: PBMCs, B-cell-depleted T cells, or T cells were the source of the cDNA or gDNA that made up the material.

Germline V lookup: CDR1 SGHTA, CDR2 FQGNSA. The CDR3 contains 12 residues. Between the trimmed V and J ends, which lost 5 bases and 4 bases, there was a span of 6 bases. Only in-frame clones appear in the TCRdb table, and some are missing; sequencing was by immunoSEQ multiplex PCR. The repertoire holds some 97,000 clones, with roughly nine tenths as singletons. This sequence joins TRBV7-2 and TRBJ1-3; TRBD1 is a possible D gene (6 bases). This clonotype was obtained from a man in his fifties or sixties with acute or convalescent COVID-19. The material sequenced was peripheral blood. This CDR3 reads CASSRGGNTIYF. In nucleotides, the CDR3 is TGTGCCAGCAGCAGGGGGGGAAACACCATATATTTT.